This note documents a single T cell receptor beta chain sequence. One end of the junction does not line up with germline, which may come from a read error. The method was immunoSEQ multiplex PCR; TCRdb's version includes in-frame clones alone and lacks a portion of them. The table includes over 45,000 clones, 80% to 95% detected once. This specimen belongs to a study of T cell changes during pregnancy in multiple sclerosis. Germline V gene lookup returns CDR1 KGHSH and CDR2 LQKENI. The CDR3 covers 13 residues. The chain employs TRBV18 and TRBJ2-7; D perhaps matches TRBD1 (5 bases). The sample here was peripheral blood, taken in the third trimester of pregnancy. This TCR was recovered from a female donor in good health, enrolled as a control in a pregnancy study. The CDR3 loop is CASSPRSDGAQGF. CDR3 coding DNA: TGTGCCAGCTCACCACGGTCAGATGGGGCTCAGGGCTTC.